These 30 T cell receptor beta chains were sequenced from one sample in a study of T cell responses to AZD1222 COVID-19 vaccine. The data were produced by immunoSEQ multiplex PCR, yet TCRdb's version contains in-frame clones alone and is incomplete. The sample holds fewer than 110,000 clones, roughly 91% seen once. The sequencing here drew on peripheral blood, taken on day 0 of AZD1222 vaccination. The receptor source for this set is an adult in good health.

This clone was recorded once. The chain links TRBV6-2 or TRBV6-3 to TRBJ2-5; perhaps TRBD2 as D (5 bases). This CDR3 has 13 residues. Trimming removed 5 bases at V and 4 bases at J, with 11 bases between. Germline assignment: CDR1 MNHEY and CDR2 SVGEGT. The CDR3 DNA sequence: TGTGCCAGCAGTAAGCGGACTTTAGAGACCCAGTACTTC. Its protein product is CASSKRTLETQYF.

The chain carries TRBV5-1 and TRBJ2-3, with 13 bases fitting TRBD2. After removal of 4 bases from V and 4 bases from J, the junction contained 3 bases not matched to a gene. This CDR3 has 15 residues. CDR1 and CDR2 from the germline V gene are SGHRS and YFSETQ. In nucleotides, the CDR3 is TGCGCCAGCAGCACACTAGCGGGGGGGCCAGATACGCAGTATTTT. It specifies CASSTLAGGPDTQYF.

In DNA form, the CDR3 reads TGTGCCAGCAGCCCCCGAGACAGGGGGTGGTACTATGGCTACACCTTC. Its protein product is CASSPRDRGWYYGYTF. The chain combines TRBV3-1 (or the pseudogene TRBV3-2) with TRBJ1-2, with 9 bases lining up with TRBD1. CDR3 length: 16 residues. In germline, CDR1 is LGHDT, CDR2 YNNKEL (reference sequence). The V gene end was trimmed by 4 bases and the J gene end by 3 bases; junction bases not matched to a gene: 9.

The CDR3 region has the DNA TGCGCCAGCAGCCAAGAAGGGATAGGGAGCTACACCTTC. Its translation: CASSQEGIGSYTF. The chain joins TRBV4-1 to TRBJ1-2, with D unresolved. Germline V gene sequence: CDR1 MGHRA, CDR2 YSYEKL. Trimming shortened V by 0 bases and J by 9 bases, and 11 bases separated the two germline ends. The CDR3 runs to 13 residues.

The chain recombines TRBV10-3 with TRBJ1-5; TRBD1 agrees at 7 bases. J gave up 1 base and V 3 bases, and 3 bases lay outside the gene matches. Germline CDR1 reads ENHRY; CDR2 reads SYGVKD. The CDR3 length is 15 residues. The CDR3 DNA reads TGTGCCATCAGTGACCCGGGACAGAGCAATCAGCCCCAGCATTTT. The encoded protein is CAISDPGQSNQPQHF.

The J gene is TRBJ2-2, the V gene TRBV5-1; D ambiguous. V lost 4 bases and J lost 4, with 8 bases in between. The CDR3 consists of 13 residues. Germline V gene data show CDR1 as SGHRS and CDR2 as YFSETQ. This chain's CDR3 is CASSQDPTGELFF. The DNA for the CDR3 is TGCGCCAGCAGCCAGGACCCCACCGGGGAGCTGTTTTTT.

V usage is TRBV7-6 and J usage is TRBJ1-1, with D tentatively TRBD1 (5 bases). Trimming pared 5 bases from V and 4 bases from J, leaving 17 bases between. Germline V gene data show CDR1 as SGHVS and CDR2 as FNYEAQ. The CDR3 totals 15 residues. CDR3 coding DNA: TGTGCCAGCAGCAGGGACCCACTGAGGAGCACTGAAGCTTTCTTT. This gives the protein CASSRDPLRSTEAFF.

This chain uses TRBV5-1 with TRBJ1-1; D is undetermined. Germline loops: CDR1 SGHRS, CDR2 YFSETQ. The CDR3 length is 14 residues. The ends were cut back, 0 bases at V and 0 bases at J, with 6 bases in the middle. In DNA, the CDR3 is TGCGCCAGCAGCTTGGACAGCTTGAACACTGAAGCTTTCTTT. Its translation is CASSLDSLNTEAFF.

The chain links TRBV4-3 to TRBJ2-3; D unclear. This CDR3 is 14 amino acids long. CDR1 and CDR2 from the germline V gene are LGHNA and YSLEER. Trimming took 0 bases from V and 0 from J, leaving 4 bases between them. CDR3 in DNA: TGCGCCAGCAGCCAAGACCGGAGCACAGATACGCAGTATTTT. Protein: CASSQDRSTDTQYF.

This chain joins TRBV30 and TRBJ1-2; tentatively, D is TRBD1 (6 bases). Trimming shortened V by 3 bases and J by 3 bases, and 8 bases separated the two germline ends. Germline CDR1 reads GTSNPN; CDR2 reads SVGIG (reference sequence). This CDR3 spans 12 amino acids. This CDR3 reads CAWSNRDYGYTF. The CDR3 DNA follows: TGTGCCTGGAGCAACAGGGACTATGGCTACACCTTC.

The chain links TRBV6-6 to TRBJ1-4, with D perhaps TRBD1 (5 bases). Germline V gene data show CDR1 as MNHNY and CDR2 as SVGAGI (reference sequence). This CDR3 comprises 11 residues. CDR3 sequence (DNA): TGTGCGGGCAGGGCTAATGAAAAACTGTTTTTT. This sequence encodes CAGRANEKLFF.

Only one count was recorded for this clone. This chain links TRBV15 with TRBJ1-2, with a possible D match to TRBD1 (6 bases). The CDR3 consists of 15 residues. V was shortened by 0 bases and J by 12 bases, with 20 bases between the two germline ends. In germline, CDR1 is LNHNV, CDR2 YYDKDF (reference sequence). The CDR3 DNA reads TGTGCCACCAGCAGAGATTGGGGAACAGGGCTTGTCGACACCTTC. Amino acid sequence: CATSRDWGTGLVDTF.

The genes are TRBV2 and TRBJ2-3; D is possibly TRBD1 or TRBD2 (5 bases each). This CDR3 region has 15 residues. Per germline, CDR1 SNHLY and CDR2 FYNNEI. V was clipped by 6 bases and J by 2 bases, with 15 bases between them. CDR3 in DNA: TGTGCCAGCAGGTCACAGGACTTATTCACAGATACGCAGTATTTT. The encoded protein is CASRSQDLFTDTQYF.

CDR3 amino acids: CASYAGTGGNEQFF. For the CDR3, the DNA is TGCGCCAGCTATGCCGGGACAGGGGGCAATGAGCAGTTCTTC. The chain couples TRBV5-1 to TRBJ2-1; 11 nucleotides match TRBD1. There are 14 residues in the CDR3. The V gene's germline CDR1 is SGHRS and CDR2 YFSETQ. V was clipped by 7 bases and J by 6 bases; unmatched bases: 6.

This chain connects TRBV6-5 to TRBJ1-1; no firm D call. Germline-derived CDR1 and CDR2 are MNHEY and SVGAGI. CDR3 length: 15 residues. Trimming took 0 bases from V and 1 from J, leaving 9 bases between them. CDR3 DNA: TGTGCCAGCAGTTACTCCGGAGCTGGGAACACTGAAGCTTTCTTT. Encoded protein: CASSYSGAGNTEAFF.

This sequence joins TRBV20-1 and TRBJ2-1; D call uncertain. The CDR3 is 12 amino acids. Per germline, CDR1 DFQATT and CDR2 SNEGSKA (reference sequence). The V gene lost 3 bases and the J gene lost 8 bases, with 11 bases spanning the gap. The CDR3 loop reads CSASAASYEQFF. The CDR3 DNA is TGCAGTGCTAGTGCGGCTAGTTATGAGCAGTTCTTC.

The V and J genes are TRBV6-2 or TRBV6-3 and TRBJ1-3; D unclear. The closer fit of TRBJ2-2 to the DNA end suggests the J call may be wrong. CDR1 is MNHEY, CDR2 SVGEGT, per germline. The CDR3 has 11 residues. CDR3 protein: CASSQTGELFF. CDR3 bases: TGTGCCAGCAGCCAAACCGGGGAGCTGTTTTTT.

The V gene is TRBV18, the J gene TRBJ1-4; D is undetermined. The CDR3 is 14 residues long. The V end was cut by 2 bases, the J end by 8 bases, with 12 bases between. Germline CDR1 and CDR2: KGHSH and LQKENI. The CDR3 region has the DNA TGTGCCAGCTCACCATTGAAGCGAGGGGAAAAACTGTTTTTT. It specifies CASSPLKRGEKLFF.

The chain has TRBV7-9 and TRBJ1-3; a weak D match, TRBD1 (6 bases). The germline V gene has CDR1 SEHNR and CDR2 FQNEAQ (reference sequence). The CDR3 has 16 amino acids. V lost 5 bases to trimming and J lost 4 bases, with 18 bases between them. CDR3 sequence: CASSAKRGAEGNTIYF. The CDR3 DNA sequence: TGTGCCAGCAGCGCTAAAAGGGGGGCTGAAGGAAACACCATATATTTT.

This sequence joins TRBV5-1 and TRBJ1-6; tentative D call: TRBD1 (5 bases). The V end was cut by 0 bases, the J end by 7 bases, with 11 bases between. Looked up from germline, CDR1 is SGHRS and CDR2 is YFSETQ. This CDR3 is built from 15 residues. The CDR3 spells CASSLGGLWNSPLHF. In DNA form, the CDR3 reads TGCGCCAGCAGCTTGGGGGGGTTATGGAATTCACCCCTCCACTTT.

The gene calls are TRBV7-2 and TRBJ2-3; 8 bases line up with TRBD2. V dropped 5 bases and J dropped 6; count of bases not matched to a gene: 7. This CDR3 comprises 14 residues. Germline V lookup: CDR1 SGHTA, CDR2 FQGNSA. CDR3 sequence: CASSPGLGADTQYF. The CDR3 DNA follows: TGTGCCAGCAGCCCGGGACTAGGAGCGGATACGCAGTATTTT.

V usage is TRBV27 and J usage is TRBJ2-1; D may be TRBD2 (5 bases). CDR3 length: 11 amino acids. V lost 3 bases to trimming and J lost 9 bases, with 6 bases between them. CDR1 MNHEY and CDR2 SMNVEV come from the germline V gene (reference sequence). For the CDR3, the DNA is TGTGCCAGCAGTTTGGGGAGTGAGCAGTTCTTC. It encodes CASSLGSEQFF.

The CDR3 spells CASTLGQQGFGYTF. The CDR3 bases are TGCGCCAGCACCTTAGGGCAACAGGGTTTTGGCTACACCTTC. This chain uses TRBV5-1 with TRBJ1-2, with a possible D match to TRBD1 (6 bases). CDR3 size: 14 residues. V was trimmed by 6 bases and J by 7 bases, leaving 19 bases between them. Germline V gene data show CDR1 as SGHRS and CDR2 as YFSETQ.

The chain recombines TRBV2 with TRBJ2-1; possibly TRBD2 for D (6 bases). The CDR3 totals 14 residues. The V end lost 7 bases, the J end lost 7 bases, and 17 bases lay between the germline ends. Germline V CDR1 and CDR2: SNHLY, FYNNEI. The CDR3 nucleotides are TGTGCCAGCACAAAGGGGAGGAATTTGAATGAGCAGTTCTTC. This encodes CASTKGRNLNEQFF.

The V call is TRBV21-1, the J call TRBJ2-2; the D segment call TRBD2 is taken from the table without a DNA check. TRBV21-1 is flagged as a pseudogene. The CDR3 is 17 residues long. The CDR3: CASSKNGLAGNTGELFF. The CDR3 DNA sequence: TGTGCCAGCAGCAAAAACGGTCTAGCGGGGAACACCGGGGAGCTGTTTTTT.

J is TRBJ1-2 and V is TRBV19; a possible D gene is TRBD1 (6 bases). CDR1 and CDR2 from the germline V gene are LNHDA and SQIVND (reference sequence). The CDR3 is made up of 15 amino acids. V was cut by 9 bases and J by 0 bases, with 17 bases left in between. In DNA, the CDR3 is TGTGCCAGCCGGGACACCCTTACAACTAACTATGGCTACACCTTC. It codes for CASRDTLTTNYGYTF.

The chain joins TRBV2 to TRBJ2-3; D is possibly TRBD1 or TRBD2 (5 bases each). Per the germline V gene, CDR1 is SNHLY and CDR2 is FYNNEI. The CDR3 is 15 residues long. V gave up 6 bases and J gave up 7 bases, with 20 bases separating them. The CDR3 DNA reads TGTGCCAGCAGGCCCGCCGGGACGAGAGAATATACGCAGTATTTT. It translates to CASRPAGTREYTQYF.

The chain is built from TRBV18 and TRBJ1-2; 8 bases are shared with TRBD1. The J segment lost 0 bases and the V segment lost 2 bases, leaving 8 bases of the junction unmatched. CDR1 is KGHSH, CDR2 LQKENI, per germline. This CDR3 comprises 17 residues. CDR3 sequence reads: CASSPTETGETNYGYTF. CDR3 in DNA: TGTGCCAGCTCACCAACAGAGACAGGGGAAACTAACTATGGCTACACCTTC.

In this sample, this clone turned up once. The rearrangement joins TRBV12-3 or TRBV12-4 to TRBJ1-2, with D perhaps TRBD1 (5 bases). V shed 6 bases and J shed 4 bases, with 12 bases lying between them. The CDR3 is 13 residues long. The CDR3 DNA is TGTGCCAGCAGCTCGTCGGGGCCCTATGGCTACACCTTC. This translates into CASSSSGPYGYTF.

The chain is built from TRBV3-1 (or the pseudogene TRBV3-2) and TRBJ1-2, with D perhaps matching TRBD1 (5 bases). This CDR3 region has 14 residues. The V end lost 7 bases, the J end lost 0 bases, and 12 bases lay between the germline ends. Germline values: CDR1 LGHDT, CDR2 YNNKEL (reference sequence). The CDR3 coding sequence is TGTGCCAGCAATAACCAGGGAGCTAACTATGGCTACACCTTC. Translation: CASNNQGANYGYTF.